These T cell receptor beta chains were read from a single sample in a study of beta chain features in type 1 diabetes. Sequencing used immunoSEQ multiplex PCR; TCRdb keeps in-frame clones, though not all of them. The table lists some 400,000 clones, less than 15% of them singletons. The sequencing sample was made of naive CD4+ T cells from blood. The receptors come from a woman between 18 and 29 years old in good health. Both conserved end residues are part of each CDR3.

v_call: TRBV30
cdr3_length: 15
cdr3_aa: CAWRYRGFGTGELFF

v_call: TRBV28
cdr3_length: 10
cdr3_aa: CATRFTEAFF

v_call: TRBV19
cdr3_length: 15
cdr3_aa: CASSIDRDTEETQYF

v_call: TRBV14
cdr3_length: 14
cdr3_aa: CASSLHGGNTEAFF

v_call: TRBV30
cdr3_length: 14
cdr3_aa: CAWSPIAGTRVQYF

v_call: TRBV29-1
cdr3_length: 14
cdr3_aa: CSVKGVTNTGELFF

v_call: TRBV30
cdr3_length: 19
cdr3_aa: CAWSPLAGFPYGFTDTQYF

v_call: TRBV18
cdr3_length: 14
cdr3_aa: CASSPIDRGQPQHF

v_call: TRBV27
cdr3_length: 15
cdr3_aa: CASSLSSQFDYEQYF

v_call: TRBV21-1
cdr3_length: 15
cdr3_aa: CASSNRGTSYNEQFF

v_call: TRBV7-2
cdr3_length: 15
cdr3_aa: CASSLSPRSTDTQYF

v_call: TRBV28
cdr3_length: 15
cdr3_aa: CASSPTPRGVYGYTF

v_call: TRBV25-1
cdr3_length: 12
cdr3_aa: CASAVMNTEAFF

v_call: TRBV5-1
cdr3_length: 14
cdr3_aa: CASSLAGGLNIQYF

v_call: TRBV7-2
cdr3_length: 14
cdr3_aa: CASSLAGGPYEQYF

v_call: TRBV29-1
cdr3_length: 13
cdr3_aa: CSVWMGGQETQYF

v_call: TRBV28
cdr3_length: 14
cdr3_aa: CASSLRRGGFEQYF

v_call: TRBV28
cdr3_length: 13
cdr3_aa: CASSVGQPNEQFF

v_call: TRBV27
cdr3_length: 15
cdr3_aa: CASSSFRASGNEQFF

v_call: TRBV30
cdr3_length: 14
cdr3_aa: CAWTQARPYNEQFF

v_call: TRBV20-1
cdr3_length: 11
cdr3_aa: CSAPVNTEAFF

v_call: TRBV28
cdr3_length: 15
cdr3_aa: CAISLAGGLEETQYF

v_call: TRBV5-1
cdr3_length: 13
cdr3_aa: CASSSPGGKTQYF

v_call: TRBV5-4
cdr3_length: 15
cdr3_aa: CASSQGAGESYEQYF

v_call: TRBV30
cdr3_length: 13
cdr3_aa: CAWSVGGHYGYTF

v_call: TRBV30
cdr3_length: 12
cdr3_aa: CAWRTRDHIQYF

v_call: TRBV15
cdr3_length: 14
cdr3_aa: CATSRDGGSDTQYF

v_call: TRBV20-1
cdr3_length: 11
cdr3_aa: CSASRGWEQYF

v_call: TRBV18
cdr3_length: 19
cdr3_aa: CASSLKLQGALRSTEKLFF

v_call: TRBV6-5
cdr3_length: 16
cdr3_aa: CASSSYSGRALGEQFF

v_call: TRBV11-1
cdr3_length: 14
cdr3_aa: CASSPQGGFETQYF

v_call: TRBV28
cdr3_length: 12
cdr3_aa: CASSRDNNEQFF

v_call: TRBV6-5
cdr3_length: 13
cdr3_aa: CASTFRRNYGYTF

v_call: TRBV29-1
cdr3_length: 14
cdr3_aa: CSVVGDRVGETQYF

v_call: TRBV29-1
cdr3_length: 13
cdr3_aa: CSLKGTMNGEQYF

v_call: TRBV19
cdr3_length: 14
cdr3_aa: CASRTSGSGNEQFF

v_call: TRBV29-1
cdr3_length: 12
cdr3_aa: CSVGQGTDTQYF

v_call: TRBV4-1
cdr3_length: 13
cdr3_aa: CASSQGRGYGYTF

v_call: TRBV19
cdr3_length: 15
cdr3_aa: CASSIQSTMVNGYTF

v_call: TRBV4-3
cdr3_length: 11
cdr3_aa: CASSSAERWFF

v_call: TRBV5-8
cdr3_length: 15
cdr3_aa: CASMAKRGRNTEAFF

v_call: TRBV7-9
cdr3_length: 16
cdr3_aa: CASSLEARGTGNTIYF

v_call: TRBV9
cdr3_length: 17
cdr3_aa: CASSVEYGLAGVNEQFF

v_call: TRBV30
cdr3_length: 13
cdr3_aa: CAWSVAGAGGYTF